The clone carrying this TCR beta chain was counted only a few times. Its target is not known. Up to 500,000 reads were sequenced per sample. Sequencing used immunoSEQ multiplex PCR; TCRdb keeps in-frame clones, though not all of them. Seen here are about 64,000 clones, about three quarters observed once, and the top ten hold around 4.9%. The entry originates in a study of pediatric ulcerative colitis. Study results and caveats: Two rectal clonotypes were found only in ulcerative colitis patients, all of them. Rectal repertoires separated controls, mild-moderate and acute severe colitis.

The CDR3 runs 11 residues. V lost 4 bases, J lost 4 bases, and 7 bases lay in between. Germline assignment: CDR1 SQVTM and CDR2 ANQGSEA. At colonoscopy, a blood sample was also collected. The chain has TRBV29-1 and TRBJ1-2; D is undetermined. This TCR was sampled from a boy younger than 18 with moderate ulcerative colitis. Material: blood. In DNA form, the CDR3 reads TGCAGCGTTGGGGCCCTCTATGGCTACACCTTC. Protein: CSVGALYGYTF.